These 21 T cell receptor beta chains came from one sample sequenced in a study of beta chain features in type 1 diabetes. Expressed TCRB transcripts were sequenced because the entire RNA isolate underwent reverse transcription. The protocol was immunoSEQ multiplex PCR, while the TCRdb copy is restricted to in-frame clones and leaves out a portion. The sample lists over 600,000 clones, over 10% occurring once. Whole-study results and caveats: TCRB CDR3s from Type 1 diabetes patients were moderately but significantly shorter in all four CD4+ subsets.

These TCRs' antigens remain unknown. Sequencing was done on a sample of naive CD4+ T cells from blood. The receptor source for this set is a man aged 25 to 40 with type 1 diabetes.

This clone has a handful of counts. Other DNA sequences of this sample code for an identical CDR3. CDR3: CASSRDRNSYEQYF. In nucleotides, the CDR3 is TGTGCCAGCAGCCGGGACAGGAACTCCTACGAGCAGTACTTC. The rearrangement joins TRBV9 to TRBJ2-7; 8 nucleotides line up with TRBD1. Germline V gene sequence: CDR1 SGDLS, CDR2 YYNGEE. Germline trimming cut 4 bases from V and 0 bases from J; bases unmatched to any gene: 3. The CDR3 contains 14 residues.

The chain is built from TRBV27 and TRBJ1-5; D unclear. The CDR3 runs 14 residues. Germline lookup yields CDR1 MNHEY and CDR2 SMNVEV (reference sequence). The germline V and J ends were trimmed by 8 bases and 7 bases, with 18 bases remaining between them. CDR3 region: CASGLPESSQPQHF. The CDR3 DNA is TGTGCCAGCGGCCTTCCAGAGTCTTCCCAGCCCCAGCATTTT.

This clone has just a few counts. The J gene is TRBJ2-6, the V gene TRBV11-2; D is uncertain. The germline V gene encodes CDR1 SGHAT and CDR2 FQNNGV. Trimming took off 4 bases at V and 0 bases at J, with 4 bases between the two ends. The CDR3 has 14 residues. The CDR3 here is CASSSSSGANVLTF. The CDR3 DNA sequence: TGTGCCAGCAGCTCTAGCTCTGGGGCCAACGTCCTGACTTTC.

The chain carries TRBV2 and TRBJ2-2, with 7 bases aligning to TRBD1. The J segment lost 2 bases and the V segment lost 7 bases, leaving 7 bases of the junction unmatched. Germline V gene data show CDR1 as SNHLY and CDR2 as FYNNEI. The CDR3 spans 15 residues. In nucleotides, the CDR3 is TGTGCCAGCACTACCGGGACAGTAAACACCGGGGAGCTGTTTTTT. The encoded protein is CASTTGTVNTGELFF.

V is TRBV27 and J is TRBJ2-1, with D unresolved. CDR1 and CDR2 (germline): MNHEY, SMNVEV (reference sequence). Trimming took off 6 bases at V and 7 bases at J, with 7 bases between the two ends. The CDR3 consists of 11 residues. The DNA for the CDR3 is TGTGCCAGCAGCCATGATAATGAGCAGTTCTTC. Amino acids: CASSHDNEQFF.

The chain employs TRBV4-3 and TRBJ2-5; D possibly corresponds to TRBD2 (5 bases). Germline values: CDR1 LGHNA, CDR2 YSLEER. Trimming removed 1 base at V and 4 bases at J, with 13 bases between. This CDR3 has 15 residues. In nucleotides, the CDR3 is TGCGCCAGCAGCCAAGGGGCGGGCCTCGGAGAGACCCAGTACTTC. Translation gives CASSQGAGLGETQYF.

The V and J genes are TRBV7-6 and TRBJ1-1; weak D call: TRBD1 (5 bases). The V gene's germline CDR1 is SGHVS and CDR2 FNYEAQ. CDR3 length equals 13 residues. V was trimmed by 5 bases and J by 4 bases, leaving 11 bases between them. Here the CDR3 reads CASSPQGFTEAFF. CDR3 sequence (DNA): TGTGCCAGCAGCCCCCAGGGATTCACTGAAGCTTTCTTT.

This clone came up a few times. This chain joins TRBV4-3 and TRBJ1-4; D call uncertain. The CDR3 has 14 amino acids. The V gene lost 1 base and the J gene lost 3 bases, with 6 bases spanning the gap. Germline lookup yields CDR1 LGHNA and CDR2 YSLEER. As DNA, the CDR3 is TGCGCCAGCAGCCAAGCGCCATCTAATGAAAAACTGTTTTTT. Protein sequence: CASSQAPSNEKLFF.

This rearrangement joins TRBV30 to TRBJ2-7; TRBD1 matches at 7 bases. Germline CDR1 GTSNPN, CDR2 SVGIG (reference sequence). The length of the CDR3 is 16 residues. J lost 2 bases, V lost 2 bases, and 12 bases had no gene match. The CDR3 DNA reads as TGTGCCTGGAGTAACGCCGGGACAGCCCTCCCCTACGAGCAGTACTTC. This gives the protein CAWSNAGTALPYEQYF.

The chain combines TRBV9 with TRBJ2-2, with D perhaps matching TRBD2 (5 bases). The CDR3 covers 17 residues. Trimming pared 0 bases from V and 5 bases from J, leaving 17 bases between. Per the germline V gene, CDR1 is SGDLS and CDR2 is YYNGEE. CDR3 DNA: TGTGCCAGCAGCGTAGGGGTCCTCCTCCGCGGGACCGGGGAGCTGTTTTTT. Protein sequence: CASSVGVLLRGTGELFF.

This chain uses TRBV29-1 with TRBJ2-7; D gene ambiguous. Trimming removed 4 bases at V and 7 bases at J, with 17 bases between. The CDR3 consists of 13 residues. From germline, CDR1 is SQVTM and CDR2 ANQGSEA. CDR3 DNA sequence: TGCAGCGTTGTTCGGTTGGGGAAGCCAGAGCAGTACTTC. It codes for CSVVRLGKPEQYF.

The DNA of the CDR3 is TGTGCCAGCAGGACAGATAGCAATCAGCCCCAGCATTTT. Its protein product is CASRTDSNQPQHF. This chain uses TRBV7-9 with TRBJ1-5; tentatively, D is TRBD1 (5 bases). The CDR3 sequence is 13 residues long. The V end lost 6 bases, the J end lost 0 bases, and 6 bases lay between the germline ends. Per the germline V gene, CDR1 is SEHNR and CDR2 is FQNEAQ (reference sequence).

The V call is TRBV29-1, the J call TRBJ2-2, with 12 bases aligning to TRBD1. Trimming took 6 bases from V and 1 from J; bases not matched to a gene: 9. CDR1 is SQVTM, CDR2 ANQGSEA, per germline. The CDR3 is 17 residues long. Written as DNA, the CDR3 is TGCAGCGTAATCCCGGGACAGGGGGCGAGGAACACCGGGGAGCTGTTTTTT. Its translation is CSVIPGQGARNTGELFF.

This clone was detected only a few times. The rearrangement uses TRBV28 and TRBJ1-2, with D unresolved. V was shortened by 4 bases and J by 4 bases, with 16 bases between the two germline ends. Looked up from germline, CDR1 is MDHEN and CDR2 is SYDVKM. This CDR3 contains 15 residues. In nucleotides, the CDR3 is TGTGCCAGCAGTTCCCGCCAAAGGGTCCTCTATGGCTACACCTTC. The encoded protein is CASSSRQRVLYGYTF.

This clone was seen a handful of times. CDR3 residues: CAGQRSLGELFF. The CDR3 DNA follows: TGTGCCGGGCAGCGTAGCCTCGGGGAGCTGTTTTTT. J is TRBJ2-2 and V is TRBV7-2; D call uncertain. Germline CDR1 is SGHTA and CDR2 is FQGNSA. The ends were cut back, 11 bases at V and 7 bases at J, with 14 bases in the middle. This CDR3 has 12 amino acids.

This chain uses TRBV14 with TRBJ2-1; 11 bases line up with TRBD2. The trim removed 8 bases at V and 4 bases at J, leaving 4 bases unmatched. Looked up from germline, CDR1 is SGHDN and CDR2 is FVKESK. CDR3 length: 14 amino acids. Written as DNA, the CDR3 is TGTGCCAGCGCCCGGACTAGCGGGTACAATGAGCAGTTCTTC. Protein product: CASARTSGYNEQFF.

The chain couples TRBV7-9 to TRBJ2-1; TRBD2 matches at 11 bases. The length of the CDR3 is 13 residues. J was trimmed by 12 bases and V by 7 bases; bases with no gene match: 8. The V gene's germline CDR1 is SEHNR and CDR2 FQNEAQ (reference sequence). The CDR3 sequence is CASNLGTSGPQFF. The CDR3 nucleotides read TGTGCCAGCAACCTAGGGACTAGCGGCCCGCAGTTCTTC.

This sequence joins TRBV11-1 and TRBJ2-5; 7 nucleotides align to TRBD1. V shed 3 bases and J 0 bases; nucleotides not matched to a gene: 1. The CDR3 runs to 14 residues. Per germline, CDR1 SGHAT and CDR2 FQDESV (reference sequence). The CDR3 protein is CASSFGQDQETQYF. CDR3 coding DNA: TGTGCCAGCAGCTTTGGACAGGACCAAGAGACCCAGTACTTC.

J is TRBJ2-7 and V is TRBV30, with a tentative D call TRBD1 (5 bases). The CDR3 is 14 residues long. V lost 1 base to trimming and J lost 0 bases, with 10 bases between them. Germline lookup yields CDR1 GTSNPN and CDR2 SVGIG (reference sequence). The CDR3: CAWSAHDSSYEQYF. The CDR3 coding sequence is TGTGCCTGGAGTGCCCATGACAGCTCCTACGAGCAGTACTTC. The full variable domain, its missing parts supplied by reference TRBV30 and TRBJ2-7, is SQTIHQWPATLVQPVGSPLSLECTVEGTSNPNLYWYRQAAGRGLQLLFYSVGIGQISSEVPQNLSASRPQDRQFILSSKKLLLSDSGFYLCAWSAHDSSYEQYFGPGTRLTVT.

J is TRBJ1-3 and V is TRBV25-1; unclear D gene. The CDR3 contains 15 residues. Trimming removed 1 base from V and 0 bases from J, with 7 bases in between. The V gene's germline CDR1 is MGHDK and CDR2 SYGVNS. The CDR3 spells CASSESRRSGNTIYF. CDR3 DNA sequence: TGTGCCAGCAGTGAATCTCGGCGCTCTGGAAACACCATATATTTT. Combining the CDR3 with reference TRBV25-1 and TRBJ1-3 gives the whole variable domain EADIYQTPRYLVIGTGKKITLECSQTMGHDKMYWYQQDPGMELHLIHYSYGVNSTEKGDLSSESTVSRIRTEHFPLTLESARPSHTSQYLCASSESRRSGNTIYFGEGSWLTVV.

The chain uses TRBV11-2 and TRBJ2-7; a weak D match, TRBD1 (6 bases). Germline CDR1 SGHAT, CDR2 FQNNGV. V lost 1 base and J lost 6, with 16 bases in between. The CDR3 spans 15 residues. In DNA, the CDR3 is TGTGCCAGCAGCTTAGTAGTTTTGGGGGACACCGAGCAGTACTTC. Translating gives CASSLVVLGDTEQYF.